The 2 T cell receptor beta chains given below trace back to one sample, sequenced in a study of cytomegalovirus exposure and HLA in healthy donors. PCR used 60 Vbeta primers and 13 Jbeta primers. Some clones are missing from TCRdb's copy, which holds only in-frame ones; the method was immunoSEQ multiplex PCR. The sample has 250,000 to 350,000 clones; roughly 89% are singletons. Sequencing was performed on PBMCs. Receptor source: a woman between 18 and 29 years old in good health and CMV-seronegative.

This sequence joins TRBV6-1 and TRBJ2-7, with a tentative D call TRBD2 (5 bases). The CDR3 is 13 residues long. The V gene's germline CDR1 is MNHNS and CDR2 SASEGT. Trimming removed 4 bases from V and 0 bases from J, with 7 bases in between. The CDR3 here is CASSGGNSYEQYF. The CDR3 bases are TGTGCCAGCAGTGGAGGGAACTCCTACGAGCAGTACTTC.

The chain carries TRBV19 and TRBJ1-1; perhaps TRBD1 as D (5 bases). V was trimmed by 3 bases and J by 4 bases, leaving 12 bases between them. Germline V lookup: CDR1 LNHDA, CDR2 SQIVND (reference sequence). This CDR3 has 14 residues. The CDR3 loop reads CASSMVGGTTEAFF. Here the CDR3 DNA reads TGTGCCAGTAGTATGGTCGGGGGTACCACTGAAGCTTTCTTT. Looking up the rest from reference TRBV19 and TRBJ1-1 gives the full variable domain: DGGITQSPKYLFRKEGQNVTLSCEQNLNHDAMYWYRQDPGQGLRLIYYSQIVNDFQKGDIAEGYSVSREKKESFPLTVTSAQKNPTAFYLCASSMVGGTTEAFFGQGTRLTVV.